The 25 T cell receptor beta chains below all came from one sample that was sequenced in a study of shared clonotypes between healthy human individuals. Here immunoSEQ multiplex PCR was the method, and the copy in TCRdb shows in-frame clones only, minus some. The repertoire holds some 2,100,000 clones, with 95% as singletons. Sequencing was done on a sample of naive CD4+ T cells sorted from blood. Subset described: CD45RA+ positively selected. These receptors all come from a man aged 18-30 years in good health.

The chain links TRBV9 to TRBJ1-1; 7 positions agree with TRBD1. The germline V gene encodes CDR1 SGDLS and CDR2 YYNGEE. The CDR3 has 15 residues. The V and J ends lost 3 bases and 0 bases, in that order; junction bases with no gene match: 5. The CDR3 spells CASSGGTAMNTEAFF. CDR3 nucleotide sequence: TGTGCCAGCAGCGGCGGGACAGCTATGAACACTGAAGCTTTCTTT.

The rearrangement links TRBV6-1 to TRBJ1-1; D is unclear. Trimming pared 9 bases from V and 0 bases from J, leaving 11 bases between. This CDR3 is 13 amino acids long. Germline-derived CDR1 and CDR2 are MNHNS and SASEGT. The CDR3 region has the DNA TGTGCCAGTCTTCTGGACCTGAACACTGAAGCTTTCTTT. The encoded protein is CASLLDLNTEAFF.

V usage is TRBV6-5 and J usage is TRBJ1-4; D unresolved. CDR3 size: 16 residues. Trimming took off 0 bases at V and 0 bases at J, with 8 bases between the two ends. Germline V lookup: CDR1 MNHEY, CDR2 SVGAGI. CDR3 DNA sequence: TGTGCCAGCAGTTACTCCTACAGTGCAACTAATGAAAAACTGTTTTTT. Its translation is CASSYSYSATNEKLFF.

The genes are TRBV2 and TRBJ1-2, with a tentative D call TRBD1 (5 bases). The V and J ends lost 6 bases and 5 bases respectively, with 22 bases between them. The CDR3 length is 16 residues. CDR1 is SNHLY, CDR2 FYNNEI, per germline. CDR3 DNA: TGTGCCAGCAGACAATTCCGGGACCGAGACGTTTATGGCTACACCTTC. Encoded protein: CASRQFRDRDVYGYTF.

The chain couples TRBV5-6 to TRBJ2-5; 9 positions match TRBD2. This CDR3 region has 14 residues. V was pared by 1 base and J by 9 bases, with 7 bases of the junction left unmatched. Germline V CDR1 and CDR2: SGHDT, YYEEEE. CDR3 region: CASSLLSSGDPQYF. The CDR3 nucleotides read TGTGCCAGCAGCTTGCTCTCTAGCGGGGACCCCCAGTACTTC. Using reference TRBV5-6 and TRBJ2-5 for the parts outside the CDR3, the full variable domain is DAGVTQSPTHLIKTRGQQVTLRCSPKSGHDTVSWYQQALGQGPQFIFQYYEEEERQRGNFPDRFSGHQFPNYSSELNVNALLLGDSALYLCASSLLSSGDPQYFGPGTRLLVL.

The genes are TRBV30 and TRBJ1-5, with a weak D call TRBD1 (6 bases). There are 13 residues in the CDR3. Germline CDR1 reads GTSNPN; CDR2 reads SVGIG (reference sequence). Trimming left V 5 bases short and J 4 bases short, with 12 bases between. For the CDR3, the DNA is TGTGCCTGGGGAGAGCAGGGGAATCAGCCCCAGCATTTT. This encodes CAWGEQGNQPQHF.

As DNA, the CDR3 is TGTGCCAGCAGTTATGACAGAAATTCACCCCTCCACTTT. This codes for CASSYDRNSPLHF. This chain joins TRBV6-5 and TRBJ1-6; TRBD1 might be the D (5 bases). Germline V lookup: CDR1 MNHEY, CDR2 SVGAGI. Trimming left V 3 bases short and J 7 bases short, with 7 bases between. CDR3 size: 13 residues.

The chain employs TRBV19 and TRBJ1-4; TRBD1 agrees at 7 bases. V was pared by 5 bases and J by 4 bases, with 7 bases of the junction left unmatched. Per germline, CDR1 LNHDA and CDR2 SQIVND (reference sequence). The CDR3 is 15 amino acids. CDR3: CASSARDSYNEKLFF. For the CDR3, the DNA is TGTGCCAGTAGTGCAAGGGACAGTTATAATGAAAAACTGTTTTTT.

The gene calls are TRBV7-9 and TRBJ2-5, with 11 nucleotides matching TRBD2. V trimming: 6 bases; J trimming: 1 base; junction bases outside the gene matches: 1. CDR3 size: 14 residues. Germline V lookup: CDR1 SEHNR, CDR2 FQNEAQ (reference sequence). The CDR3 DNA is TGTGCCAGCAGGGGGACTAGCGGCCAAGAGACCCAGTACTTC. Its protein product is CASRGTSGQETQYF.

The chain joins TRBV6-1 to TRBJ1-6; D perhaps matches TRBD1 (5 bases). Trimming removed 7 bases from V and 8 bases from J, with 18 bases in between. The germline CDR1 and CDR2 sequences are MNHNS and SASEGT. CDR3 size: 15 residues. The CDR3 nucleotides read TGTGCCAGCAACCGAGGACAAGAGGGATATTCACCCCTCCACTTT. It yields the protein CASNRGQEGYSPLHF.

The chain uses TRBV5-5 and TRBJ1-2; TRBD1 aligns across 12 bases. Germline V CDR1 and CDR2: SGHKS, YYEKEE (reference sequence). The CDR3 is 15 residues long. The ends lost 4 bases at V and 4 bases at J; junction bases unmatched: 5. CDR3 DNA sequence: TGTGCCAGCAGCCCCGGGACAGGGGGCAGCTATGGCTACACCTTC. Translated: CASSPGTGGSYGYTF.

This chain links TRBV5-1 with TRBJ1-6, with 9 bases identical to TRBD1. This CDR3 is 15 amino acids long. Germline-derived CDR1 and CDR2 are SGHRS and YFSETQ. V lost 4 bases and J lost 6; bases outside the gene matches: 5. CDR3 region: CASSQTGGPNSPLHF. The CDR3 DNA sequence: TGCGCCAGCAGCCAGACAGGGGGTCCTAATTCACCCCTCCACTTT. The variable domain in full, completed from reference TRBV5-1 and TRBJ1-6, reads KAGVTQTPRYLIKTRGQQVTLSCSPISGHRSVSWYQQTPGQGLQFLFEYFSETQRNKGNFPGRFSGRQFSNSRSEMNVSTLELGDSALYLCASSQTGGPNSPLHFGNGTRLTVT.

This clone has only one observation. The V call is TRBV18, the J call TRBJ2-7; the D gene is possibly TRBD1 (5 bases). In germline, CDR1 is KGHSH, CDR2 LQKENI. The V end lost 1 base, the J end lost 7 bases, and 14 bases lay between the germline ends. The CDR3 is 14 residues long. CDR3 amino acids: CASSPLSTSGEQYF. For the CDR3, the DNA is TGTGCCAGCTCACCACTTTCCACGTCAGGGGAGCAGTACTTC.

The V call is TRBV5-1, the J call TRBJ2-7; D may be TRBD1 (6 bases). V was trimmed by 2 bases and J by 7 bases, leaving 16 bases between them. This CDR3 is 14 amino acids long. Germline V gene sequence: CDR1 SGHRS, CDR2 YFSETQ. The chain's CDR3 is CASSFSGTSLEQYF. In DNA form, the CDR3 reads TGCGCCAGCAGCTTTTCCGGGACAAGCCTTGAGCAGTACTTC.

The J gene is TRBJ1-1, the V gene TRBV9; 7 nucleotides match TRBD1. CDR3 length: 15 residues. Germline CDR1 SGDLS, CDR2 YYNGEE. The V segment lost 2 bases and the J segment 2 bases; nucleotides outside the gene matches: 6. The CDR3 region has the DNA TGTGCCAGCAGCGTCCAAGGACAGGCCAACACTGAAGCTTTCTTT. It is translated as CASSVQGQANTEAFF.

A note on this clone: The junction differs from germline at one of its ends, possibly a read error. The V and J genes are TRBV5-1 and TRBJ2-2, with a possible D match to TRBD1 (5 bases). The CDR3 is 13 amino acids. Germline assignment: CDR1 SGHRS and CDR2 YFSETQ. CDR3 sequence (DNA): TGCGCCAGCAGCCAACAGGACACCGGAGAGCTGTTTTTT. It translates to CASSQQDTGELFF.

V usage is TRBV2 and J usage is TRBJ1-4; D remains unclear. V lost 4 bases to trimming and J lost 0 bases, with 12 bases between them. In germline, CDR1 is SNHLY, CDR2 FYNNEI. CDR3 length: 16 amino acids. The CDR3 loop is CASSARESSTNEKLFF. The DNA for the CDR3 is TGTGCCAGCAGTGCTAGGGAGAGTTCAACTAATGAAAAACTGTTTTTT. The whole variable domain, remainder taken from reference TRBV2 and TRBJ1-4, is EPEVTQTPSHQVTQMGQEVILRCVPISNHLYFYWYRQILGQKVEFLVSFYNNEISEKSEIFDDQFSVERPDGSNFTLKIRSTKLEDSAMYFCASSARESSTNEKLFFGSGTQLSVL.

For the CDR3, the DNA is TGTGCCAGCAGTACTCCGGGAACTAGCGGGAGGGACTACAATGAGCAGTTCTTC. It is translated as CASSTPGTSGRDYNEQFF. This chain uses TRBV5-6 with TRBJ2-1, with 13 nucleotides matching TRBD2. The CDR3 loop spans 18 amino acids. CDR1 is SGHDT, CDR2 YYEEEE, per germline. J was trimmed by 3 bases and V by 5 bases; bases with no gene match: 11.

The rearrangement links TRBV7-2 to TRBJ2-5; D assignment may be TRBD1 or TRBD2 (5 bases each). Germline values: CDR1 SGHTA, CDR2 FQGNSA. This CDR3 contains 14 residues. V was pared by 2 bases and J by 1 base, with 8 bases between. CDR3 loop: CASSLRGVQETQYF. CDR3 DNA: TGTGCCAGCAGCTTACGAGGGGTCCAAGAGACCCAGTACTTC.

This clone was counted once. This chain links TRBV9 with TRBJ2-7; maybe TRBD2 (6 bases). The germline gives CDR1 SGDLS, CDR2 YYNGEE. The CDR3 has 15 residues. V lost 4 bases and J lost 9, with 23 bases in between. The CDR3 loop reads CASSKGTADPGGQYF. Written as DNA, the CDR3 is TGTGCCAGCAGCAAAGGGACTGCGGACCCTGGGGGGCAGTACTTC.

The chain joins TRBV2 to TRBJ2-7; D not certain. The V end lost 8 bases, the J end lost 7 bases, and 21 bases lay between the germline ends. The CDR3 contains 14 residues. Germline V gene sequence: CDR1 SNHLY, CDR2 FYNNEI. CDR3 amino acids: CASGLGVPPKEQYF. CDR3 nucleotide sequence: TGTGCCAGCGGGCTCGGAGTCCCCCCAAAGGAGCAGTACTTC.

This clone was observed a single time. V and J are TRBV6-5 and TRBJ2-2, with D possibly matching TRBD1 (5 bases). The V end was cut by 7 bases, the J end by 2 bases, with 14 bases between. This CDR3 has 15 amino acids. The V gene's germline CDR1 is MNHEY and CDR2 SVGAGI. The CDR3 sequence: CASTRQRINTGELFF. In nucleotides, the CDR3 is TGTGCCAGCACACGACAGAGAATAAACACCGGGGAGCTGTTTTTT.

This sequence joins TRBV2 and TRBJ1-2; tentatively, D is TRBD1 (6 bases). In germline, CDR1 is SNHLY, CDR2 FYNNEI. The length of the CDR3 is 13 residues. V was clipped by 5 bases and J by 5 bases, with 12 bases between them. CDR3 DNA sequence: TGTGCCAGCAGTAACGGACAGACTTATGGCTACACCTTC. Protein product: CASSNGQTYGYTF.

The CDR3 protein is CSVGPGLPRETQYF. The CDR3 DNA reads TGCAGCGTCGGACCGGGCCTCCCTCGAGAGACCCAGTACTTC. The chain carries TRBV29-1 and TRBJ2-5; D uncertain. CDR1 and CDR2 (germline): SQVTM, ANQGSEA. Between the trimmed V and J ends, which lost 6 bases and 4 bases, there was a span of 18 bases. This CDR3 comprises 14 residues.

The chain carries TRBV29-1 and TRBJ2-1; 8 bases line up with TRBD1. CDR1 and CDR2 (germline): SQVTM, ANQGSEA. V lost 6 bases and J lost 3; bases outside the gene matches: 7. The CDR3 is made up of 14 amino acids. The CDR3 reads CSVTDRGHYNEQFF. The CDR3 DNA reads as TGCAGCGTGACTGACAGGGGACACTACAATGAGCAGTTCTTC.